Below, 11 T cell receptor beta chains from the same sample are listed, as sequenced in a study of radiation and T cells in renal cell carcinoma. Some clones are missing from TCRdb's copy, which holds only in-frame ones; the method was immunoSEQ multiplex PCR. The data show about 77,000 clones, approximately 87% seen once. Time point given: blood 4 weeks post-SBRT, at nephrectomy. Treatment: 15 Gy SBRT to primary tumor, nephrectomy 4 weeks later. Sequenced material: blood, taken from a patient whose treatment included radiotherapy and nephrectomy. These receptors were collected from a woman aged 60-75 years with renal cell carcinoma.

The chain uses TRBV10-3 and TRBJ1-5; TRBD1 aligns across 10 bases. The CDR3 runs to 15 residues. Germline-derived CDR1 and CDR2 are ENHRY and SYGVKD. J gave up 5 bases and V 6 bases, and 7 bases lay outside the gene matches. CDR3: CAISADRGQDQPQHF. DNA of the CDR3: TGTGCCATCAGCGCCGACAGGGGGCAAGATCAGCCCCAGCATTTT.

The rearrangement links TRBV4-2 to TRBJ1-6, with no clear D. This CDR3 contains 13 residues. Germline V gene lookup returns CDR1 LGHNA and CDR2 YNFKEQ. The V and J ends lost 0 bases and 14 bases respectively, with 11 bases between them. The CDR3 sequence is CASSQDHRLALHF. CDR3 in DNA: TGTGCCAGCAGCCAAGATCATCGGCTAGCCCTCCACTTT.

This clone has a single count. The chain has TRBV6-5 and TRBJ1-4, with TRBD1 matching 8 bases. V shed 6 bases and J 3 bases; nucleotides not matched to a gene: 6. The CDR3 totals 15 residues. Germline CDR1 MNHEY, CDR2 SVGAGI. Written as DNA, the CDR3 is TGTGCCAGCAGCGGAGACAGGGGACCTAATGAAAAACTGTTTTTT. Its translation: CASSGDRGPNEKLFF.

The chain combines TRBV2 with TRBJ2-3, with a weak D call TRBD2 (6 bases). Per the germline V gene, CDR1 is SNHLY and CDR2 is FYNNEI. The CDR3 sequence is 15 residues long. With 6 bases removed from V and 3 bases from J, the gap between germline ends came to 16 bases. DNA for the CDR3: TGTGCCAGCAGCCCTGGGACTGGGAATACAGATACGCAGTATTTT. Translating it yields CASSPGTGNTDTQYF.

This clone has just one count. The genes are TRBV11-3 and TRBJ1-1, with D tentatively TRBD1 (5 bases). Germline V gene data show CDR1 as SGHNT and CDR2 as YENEEA. V gave up 1 base and J gave up 5 bases, with 8 bases separating them. The CDR3 runs to 13 residues. CDR3 amino acids: CASSLVRETEAFF. DNA of the CDR3: TGTGCCAGCAGCTTAGTCAGGGAGACTGAAGCTTTCTTT.

V gene TRBV5-4 combines with J gene TRBJ2-5; TRBD1 aligns across 11 bases. Looked up from germline, CDR1 is SGHNT and CDR2 is YYREEE (reference sequence). V was pared by 2 bases and J by 4 bases, with 4 bases of the junction left unmatched. CDR3 length equals 15 residues. CDR3 nucleotide sequence: TGTGCCAGCAGCTTCCTAGGGACAGGGGGAGAGACCCAGTACTTC. Protein product: CASSFLGTGGETQYF.

The V call is TRBV13, the J call TRBJ1-2; 10 bases are shared with TRBD1. The germline V gene has CDR1 PRHDT and CDR2 FYEKMQ (reference sequence). Unmatched junction bases numbered 5, after V lost 3 bases and J lost 4 bases. The CDR3 extends over 15 amino acids. CDR3 coding DNA: TGTGCCAGCAGCTTGCGGACAGGGGGAATCTATGGCTACACCTTC. Encoded protein: CASSLRTGGIYGYTF.

The J gene is TRBJ2-7, the V gene TRBV14; D remains ambiguous. The V and J ends lost 3 bases and 5 bases respectively, with 11 bases between them. The CDR3 runs 13 residues. CDR1 and CDR2 from the germline V gene are SGHDN and FVKESK. DNA for the CDR3: TGTGCCAGCAGCCAGGGGTGGGCCAACGAGCAGTACTTC. Protein sequence: CASSQGWANEQYF.

The J gene is TRBJ2-3, the V gene TRBV28; D is possibly TRBD1 (6 bases). This CDR3 is 17 amino acids long. V shed 5 bases and J shed 2 bases, with 20 bases lying between them. Germline values: CDR1 MDHEN, CDR2 SYDVKM. CDR3 nucleotide sequence: TGTGCCAGCAGTGACCTGACAGGCCCATTGTACACAGATACGCAGTATTTT. Translated, it gives CASSDLTGPLYTDTQYF.

V gene TRBV27 combines with J gene TRBJ2-7, with unresolved D. The CDR3 has 17 residues. Germline assignment: CDR1 MNHEY and CDR2 SMNVEV (reference sequence). Trimming removed 6 bases at V and 6 bases at J, with 27 bases between. CDR3 coding DNA: TGTGCCAGCAGGACGAGATGGGCAGCCACTCCCCACGGCGAGCAGTACTTC. Its translation is CASRTRWAATPHGEQYF.

This clone was counted only a few times. The gene calls are TRBV9 and TRBJ2-3, with TRBD1 matching over 10 bases. Trimming took 4 bases from V and 7 from J; bases not matched to a gene: 12. Germline-derived CDR1 and CDR2 are SGDLS and YYNGEE. CDR3 length: 16 residues. CDR3 DNA: TGTGCCAGCAGCCCACATTGGACAGGGGGAGGCCATACGCAGTATTTT. Protein: CASSPHWTGGGHTQYF. Full variable domain (missing parts from reference TRBV9 and TRBJ2-3): DSGVTQTPKHLITATGQRVTLRCSPRSGDLSVYWYQQSLDQGLQFLIQYYNGEERAKGNILERFSAQQFPDLHSELNLSSLELGDSALYFCASSPHWTGGGHTQYFGPGTRLTVL.